This section outlines one T cell receptor beta chain sequence together with its context. This sample is part of a study of identical twins. From the 5' RACE reads, TCRdb called clonotypes with MiXCR, one entry per CDR3 protein. Of around 370,000 distinct CDR3 sequences listed, 9% to 10% are singletons. Trimming removed 1 base at V and 1 base at J, with 16 bases between. The CDR3 runs 17 residues. The V gene's germline CDR1 is LGHNA and CDR2 YNFKEQ. The sample taken for sequencing was naive T cells sorted from blood. The J gene is TRBJ2-5, the V gene TRBV4-2; weak D call: TRBD2 (6 bases). The TCR comes from a woman aged 45-65 years in good health. This chain's CDR3 is CASSQGAPSDPQETQYF. CDR3 coding DNA: TGTGCCAGCAGCCAAGGGGCCCCTAGCGATCCCCAAGAGACCCAGTACTTC.